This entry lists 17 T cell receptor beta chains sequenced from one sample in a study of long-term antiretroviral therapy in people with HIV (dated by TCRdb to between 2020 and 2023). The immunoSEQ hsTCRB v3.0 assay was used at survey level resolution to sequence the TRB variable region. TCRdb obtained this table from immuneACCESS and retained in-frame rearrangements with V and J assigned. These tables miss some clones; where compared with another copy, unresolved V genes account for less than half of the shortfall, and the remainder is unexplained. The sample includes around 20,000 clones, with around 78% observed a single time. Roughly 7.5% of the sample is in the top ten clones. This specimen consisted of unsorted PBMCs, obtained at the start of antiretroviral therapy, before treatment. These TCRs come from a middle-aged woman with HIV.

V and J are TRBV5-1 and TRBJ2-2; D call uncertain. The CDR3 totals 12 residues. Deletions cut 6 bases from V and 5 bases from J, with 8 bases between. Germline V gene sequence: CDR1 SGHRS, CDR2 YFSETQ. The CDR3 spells CASTLRTGELFF. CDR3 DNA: TGCGCCAGCACCCTTCGTACCGGGGAGCTGTTTTTT.

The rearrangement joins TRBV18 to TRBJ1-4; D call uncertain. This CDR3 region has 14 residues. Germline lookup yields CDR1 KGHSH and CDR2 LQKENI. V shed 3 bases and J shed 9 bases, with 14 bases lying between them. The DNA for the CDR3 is TGTGCCAGCTCACCCTTGGACGGAGACCAAAAACTGTTTTTT. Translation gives CASSPLDGDQKLFF.

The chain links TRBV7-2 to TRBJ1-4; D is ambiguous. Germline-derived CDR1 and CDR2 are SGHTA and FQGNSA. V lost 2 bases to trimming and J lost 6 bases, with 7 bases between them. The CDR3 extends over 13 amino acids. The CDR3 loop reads CASSLTTDEKLFF. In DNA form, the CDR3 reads TGTGCCAGCAGCTTAACGACGGATGAAAAACTGTTTTTT.

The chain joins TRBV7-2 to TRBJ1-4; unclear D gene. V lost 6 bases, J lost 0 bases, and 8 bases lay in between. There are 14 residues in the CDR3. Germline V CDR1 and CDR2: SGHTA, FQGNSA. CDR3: CASSTYSTNEKLFF. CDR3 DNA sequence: TGTGCCAGCAGTACCTACTCAACTAATGAAAAACTGTTTTTT.

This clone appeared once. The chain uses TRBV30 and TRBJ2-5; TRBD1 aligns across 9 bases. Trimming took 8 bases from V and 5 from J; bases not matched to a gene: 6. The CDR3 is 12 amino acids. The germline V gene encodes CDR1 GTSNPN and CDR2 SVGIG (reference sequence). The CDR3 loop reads CAGGQGHETQYF. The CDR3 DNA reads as TGTGCCGGGGGACAGGGACACGAGACCCAGTACTTC.

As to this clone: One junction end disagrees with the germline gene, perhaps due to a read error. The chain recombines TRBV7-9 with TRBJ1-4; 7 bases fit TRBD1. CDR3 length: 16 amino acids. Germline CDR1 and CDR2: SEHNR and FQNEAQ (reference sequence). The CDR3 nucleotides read TGCGCCAGCAGCCAAGCCCACAGGGGACCGGATGAAAAACTGTTTTTT. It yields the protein CASSQAHRGPDEKLFF. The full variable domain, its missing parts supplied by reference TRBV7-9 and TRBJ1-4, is DTGVSQNPRHKITKRGQNVTFRCDPISEHNRLYWYRQTLGQGPEFLTYFQNEAQLEKSRLLSDRFSAERPKGSFSTLEIQRTEQGDSAMYLCASSQAHRGPDEKLFFGSGTQLSVL.

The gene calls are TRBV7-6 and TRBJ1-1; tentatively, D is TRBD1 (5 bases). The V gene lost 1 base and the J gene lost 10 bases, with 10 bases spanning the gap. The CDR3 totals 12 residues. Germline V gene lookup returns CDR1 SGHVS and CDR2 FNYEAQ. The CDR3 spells CASSLGGTGAFF. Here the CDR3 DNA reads TGTGCCAGCAGCTTAGGAGGGACGGGAGCTTTCTTT.

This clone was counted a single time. The CDR3 bases are TGTGCCAGCAGCCCGACTAGCGGTCAAGAGACCCAGTACTTC. Amino acid sequence: CASSPTSGQETQYF. The chain uses TRBV5-4 and TRBJ2-5; 9 bases match TRBD2. This CDR3 comprises 14 residues. The germline CDR1 and CDR2 sequences are SGHNT and YYREEE (reference sequence). J lost 2 bases, V lost 4 bases, and 3 bases had no gene match.

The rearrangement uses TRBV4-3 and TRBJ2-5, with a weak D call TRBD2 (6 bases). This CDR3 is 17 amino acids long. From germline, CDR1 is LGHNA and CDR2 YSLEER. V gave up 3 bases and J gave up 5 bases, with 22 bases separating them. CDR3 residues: CASSHPFFTAGLETQYF. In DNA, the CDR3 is TGCGCCAGCAGCCATCCCTTTTTTACCGCGGGACTGGAGACCCAGTACTTC.

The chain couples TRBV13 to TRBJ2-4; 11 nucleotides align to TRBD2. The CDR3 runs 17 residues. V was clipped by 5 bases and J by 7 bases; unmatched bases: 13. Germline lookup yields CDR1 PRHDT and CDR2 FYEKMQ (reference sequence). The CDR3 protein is CASSDSRLAGGPNIQYF. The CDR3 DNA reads TGTGCCAGCAGCGACAGTCGCTTAGCGGGGGGGCCCAACATTCAGTACTTC.

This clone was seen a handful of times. This CDR3 reads CASSYSIEAEQYF. CDR3 coding DNA: TGTGCCAGCAGTTACTCGATTGAGGCCGAGCAGTACTTC. This rearrangement joins TRBV6-5 to TRBJ2-7; D is uncertain. Germline V gives CDR1 MNHEY, CDR2 SVGAGI. The CDR3 sequence is 13 residues long. V lost 0 bases, J lost 6 bases, and 9 bases lay in between.

The CDR3 region has the DNA TGCGCCAGCAGCGCGGGGGGGAACACCGGGGAGCTGTTTTTT. Protein: CASSAGGNTGELFF. The chain combines TRBV5-1 with TRBJ2-2; TRBD2 matches at 8 bases. CDR3 length: 14 amino acids. Trimming cost V 4 bases and J 1 base; bases outside gene matches: 0. Germline V gene data show CDR1 as SGHRS and CDR2 as YFSETQ.

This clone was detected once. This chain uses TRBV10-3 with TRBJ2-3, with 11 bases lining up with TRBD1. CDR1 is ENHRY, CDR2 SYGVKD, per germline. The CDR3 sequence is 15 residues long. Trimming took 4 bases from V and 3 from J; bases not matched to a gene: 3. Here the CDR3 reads CAISAGTGGTDTQYF. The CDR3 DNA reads TGTGCCATCAGTGCCGGGACAGGGGGGACAGATACGCAGTATTTT.

CDR3 DNA: TGTGCCAGCAGCTTGGAGATATCGAGGGAGCAGTACTTC. This sequence encodes CASSLEISREQYF. The chain has TRBV5-5 and TRBJ2-7; D not resolved. The length of the CDR3 is 13 residues. Trimming took off 0 bases at V and 7 bases at J, with 11 bases between the two ends. Germline CDR1 reads SGHKS; CDR2 reads YYEKEE (reference sequence).

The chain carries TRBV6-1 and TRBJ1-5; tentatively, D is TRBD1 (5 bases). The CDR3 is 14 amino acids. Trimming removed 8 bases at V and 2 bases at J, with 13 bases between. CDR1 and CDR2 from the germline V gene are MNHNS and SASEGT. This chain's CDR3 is CASGAGTGNQPQHF. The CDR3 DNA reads TGTGCCAGCGGGGCCGGGACCGGCAATCAGCCCCAGCATTTT.

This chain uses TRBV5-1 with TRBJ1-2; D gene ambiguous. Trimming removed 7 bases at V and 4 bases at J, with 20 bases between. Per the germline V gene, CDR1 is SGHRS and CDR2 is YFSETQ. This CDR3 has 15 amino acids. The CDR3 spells CASHSGIGVGYGYTF. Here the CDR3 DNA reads TGCGCCAGCCACTCCGGGATCGGGGTGGGCTATGGCTACACCTTC.

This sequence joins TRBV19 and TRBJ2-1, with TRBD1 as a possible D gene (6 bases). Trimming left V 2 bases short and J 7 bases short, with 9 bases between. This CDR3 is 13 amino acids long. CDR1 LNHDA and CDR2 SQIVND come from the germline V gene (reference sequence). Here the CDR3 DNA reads TGTGCCAGTAGTATAAGGGACAAAAATGAGCAGTTCTTC. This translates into CASSIRDKNEQFF.